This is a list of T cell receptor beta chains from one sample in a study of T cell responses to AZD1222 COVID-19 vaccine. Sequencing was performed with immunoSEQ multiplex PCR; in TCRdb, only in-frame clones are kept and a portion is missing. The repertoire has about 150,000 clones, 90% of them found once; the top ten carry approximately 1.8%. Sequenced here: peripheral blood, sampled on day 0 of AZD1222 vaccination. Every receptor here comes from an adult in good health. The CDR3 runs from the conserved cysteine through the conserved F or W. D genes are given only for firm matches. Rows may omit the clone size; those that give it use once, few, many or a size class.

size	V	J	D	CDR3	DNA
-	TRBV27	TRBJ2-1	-	CASSSLGSSRYNEQFF	TGTGCCAGCAGTTCACTTGGCAGCAGCCGCTACAATGAGCAGTTCTTC
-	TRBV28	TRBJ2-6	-	CASSLTVHSGANVLTF	TGTGCCAGCAGTTTAACGGTACATTCTGGGGCCAACGTCCTGACTTTC
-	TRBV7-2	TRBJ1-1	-	CASSPKQGLNTEAFF	TGTGCCAGCAGCCCCAAACAGGGCTTGAACACTGAAGCTTTCTTT
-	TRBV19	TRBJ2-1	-	CASSIDSSEQFF	TGTGCCAGTAGTATAGATAGCAGTGAGCAGTTCTTC
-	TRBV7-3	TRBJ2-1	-	CASSFYGSSYNEQFF	TGTGCCAGCAGCTTTTACGGTAGCTCCTACAATGAGCAGTTCTTC
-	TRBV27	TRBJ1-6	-	CASSWGVNSPLHF	TGTGCCAGCAGTTGGGGGGTTAATTCACCCCTCCACTTT
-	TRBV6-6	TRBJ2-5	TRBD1	CASSYGGQGNQETQYF	TGTGCCAGCAGTTACGGGGGACAGGGGAATCAAGAGACCCAGTACTTC
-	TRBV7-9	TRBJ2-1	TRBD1	CASPSPRGTGDNNEQFF	TGTGCCAGCCCTTCACCTCGGGGGACAGGGGATAACAATGAGCAGTTCTTC
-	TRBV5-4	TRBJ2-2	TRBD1	CASSLGTGVPGELFF	TGTGCCAGCAGCTTGGGGACAGGGGTGCCCGGGGAGCTGTTTTTT
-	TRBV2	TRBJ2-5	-	CASSDRWQEKGETQYF	TGTGCCAGCAGTGATCGCTGGCAGGAGAAGGGAGAGACCCAGTACTTC
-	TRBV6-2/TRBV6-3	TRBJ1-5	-	CASSIHNQPQHF	TGTGCCAGCAGTATCCACAATCAGCCCCAGCATTTT
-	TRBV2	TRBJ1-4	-	CASNTRTDVYNEKLFF	TGTGCCAGCAATACGCGGACAGACGTTTATAATGAAAAACTGTTTTTT
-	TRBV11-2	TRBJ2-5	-	CASSAPELRVPTQYF	TGTGCCAGCAGCGCCCCCGAGCTGAGGGTGCCGACCCAGTACTTC
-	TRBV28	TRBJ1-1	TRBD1	CASSATGQGTPEAFF	TGTGCCAGCAGTGCCACGGGACAGGGGACCCCTGAAGCTTTCTTT
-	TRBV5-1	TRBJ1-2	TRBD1	CASSLAGTGYGYTF	TGCGCCAGCAGCTTGGCCGGGACAGGCTATGGCTACACCTTC
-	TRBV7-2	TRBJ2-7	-	CASSPGAGSGEQYF	TGTGCCAGCAGCCCCGGCGCAGGGAGTGGGGAGCAGTACTTC
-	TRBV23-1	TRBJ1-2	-	CASSQTGSYGYTF	TGCGCCAGCAGTCAAACAGGGAGCTATGGCTACACCTTC
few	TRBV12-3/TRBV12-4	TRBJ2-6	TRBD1	CASSRDSNVLTF	TGTGCCAGCAGCAGGGACAGCAACGTCCTGACTTTC
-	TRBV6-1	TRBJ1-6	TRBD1	CASSDRDSYNSPLHF	TGTGCCAGCAGTGATCGGGACAGTTATAATTCACCCCTCCACTTT
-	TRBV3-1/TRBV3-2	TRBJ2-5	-	CASSQYTGQETQYF	TGTGCCAGCAGCCAGTATACAGGCCAAGAGACCCAGTACTTC
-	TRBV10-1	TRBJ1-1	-	CASHPPLMNTEAFF	TGCGCCAGCCACCCACCATTAATGAACACTGAAGCTTTCTTT
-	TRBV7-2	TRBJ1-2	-	CASSVSALYGYTF	TGTGCCAGCAGCGTTAGTGCCCTCTATGGCTACACCTTC
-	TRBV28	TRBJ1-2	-	CASSFSEPPGYTF	TGTGCCAGCAGTTTTTCAGAACCCCCTGGCTACACCTTC
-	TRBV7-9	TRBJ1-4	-	CASSYGGEKLFF	TGTGCCAGCAGCTATGGGGGTGAAAAACTGTTTTTT
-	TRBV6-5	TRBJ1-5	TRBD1	CASSLEKTGPGPQHF	TGTGCCAGCAGCTTAGAGAAGACAGGGCCGGGACCCCAGCATTTT
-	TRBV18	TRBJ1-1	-	CASSPGENTEAFF	TGTGCCAGCTCACCGGGGGAGAACACTGAAGCTTTCTTT
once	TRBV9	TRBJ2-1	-	CASSYRAGSYNEQFF	TGTGCCAGCAGCTACAGAGCGGGCTCCTACAATGAGCAGTTCTTC
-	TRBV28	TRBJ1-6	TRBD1	CASSLDRDSFYNSPLHF	TGTGCCAGCAGTTTAGACCGGGACAGCTTCTATAATTCACCCCTCCACTTT
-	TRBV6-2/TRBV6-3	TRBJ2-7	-	CASSYVGLNSYEQYF	TGTGCCAGCAGTTACGTGGGATTGAACTCCTACGAGCAGTACTTC
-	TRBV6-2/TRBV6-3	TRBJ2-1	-	CASSYSERNEQFF	TGTGCCAGCAGTTATTCGGAGCGCAATGAGCAGTTCTTC
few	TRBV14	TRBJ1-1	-	CASREFGRAEAFF	TGTGCCAGCAGGGAGTTCGGGCGGGCTGAAGCTTTCTTT
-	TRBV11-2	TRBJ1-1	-	CASSLGQLNTEAFF	TGTGCCAGCAGCTTAGGCCAGCTGAACACTGAAGCTTTCTTT
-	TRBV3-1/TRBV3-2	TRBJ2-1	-	CASSQDWWEQSNEQFF	TGTGCCAGCAGCCAAGATTGGTGGGAGCAGAGCAATGAGCAGTTCTTC
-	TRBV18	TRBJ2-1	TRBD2	CASSPPGLGRDNEQFF	TGTGCCAGCTCACCTCCGGGACTAGGAAGGGACAATGAGCAGTTCTTC
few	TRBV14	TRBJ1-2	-	CASSHSKTGGYGYTF	TGTGCCAGCAGCCATTCGAAGACAGGAGGATATGGCTACACCTTC
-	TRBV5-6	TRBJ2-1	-	CASRPLGDRVNEQFF	TGTGCCAGCAGGCCCTTGGGGGATCGGGTCAATGAGCAGTTCTTC
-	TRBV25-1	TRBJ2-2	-	CASSESVTPSWETGELFF	TGTGCCAGCAGTGAATCGGTAACACCCTCCTGGGAAACCGGGGAGCTGTTTTTT
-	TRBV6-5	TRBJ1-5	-	CASSRGTPSNQPQHF	TGTGCCAGCAGTAGAGGCACCCCGAGCAATCAGCCCCAGCATTTT
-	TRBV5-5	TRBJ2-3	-	CASSFYTDTQYF	TGTGCCAGCAGCTTTTACACCGATACGCAGTATTTT
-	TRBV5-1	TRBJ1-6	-	CASRPGWDSPLHF	TGCGCCAGCAGACCAGGGTGGGATTCACCCCTCCACTTT
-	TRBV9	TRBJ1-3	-	CASSVAPPGIRLDTIYF	TGTGCCAGCAGCGTAGCTCCCCCGGGAATACGGTTGGACACCATATATTTT
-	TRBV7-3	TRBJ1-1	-	CASSLFQGVRTEAFF	TGTGCCAGCAGCTTATTCCAGGGTGTCAGGACTGAAGCTTTCTTT
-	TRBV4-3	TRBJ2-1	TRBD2	CASSQDRASGSRNEQFF	TGCGCCAGCAGCCAAGATAGGGCTAGCGGGAGTAGAAATGAGCAGTTCTTC
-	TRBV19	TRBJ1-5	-	CASSRRQKNQPQHF	TGTGCCAGTAGTAGGCGGCAAAAAAATCAGCCCCAGCATTTT
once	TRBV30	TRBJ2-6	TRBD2	CAWSGAGLAAGANVLTF	TGTGCCTGGAGTGGCGCGGGGCTAGCGGCTGGGGCCAACGTCCTGACTTTC
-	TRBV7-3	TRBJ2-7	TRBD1	CASSPGTGGPYEQYF	TGTGCCAGCAGCCCAGGGACAGGGGGCCCCTACGAGCAGTACTTC
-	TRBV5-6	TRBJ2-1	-	CASSLVRGYNEQFF	TGTGCCAGCAGCTTGGTTCGGGGCTACAATGAGCAGTTCTTC
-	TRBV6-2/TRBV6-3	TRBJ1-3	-	CASSYSFRLSSGNTIYF	TGTGCCAGCAGTTACTCTTTCCGACTCAGCTCTGGAAACACCATATATTTT